These T cell receptor beta chains were read from a single sample in a study of post-analysis software for immune sequencing data. A single record per CDR3 protein comes from TCRdb applying MiXCR to the PCR reads. Found here are about 540,000 distinct CDR3 sequences, 30% to 40% of them singletons; the top ten hold about 5.6%. Material: blood. The receptors here all came from a girl between 2 and 17 years old with multiple sclerosis. Each CDR3 is given with its conserved first and last residue. D genes are given only for firm matches. Clone size, where shown, is once, few, many, or a class for clones that have expanded.

CDR3aa	CDR3nt	v_gene	d_gene	abundance	j_gene
CASSSTKAVEAFF	TGCGCCAGCAGCTCAACGAAAGCGGTTGAAGCTTTCTTT	TRBV5-1	-	-	TRBJ1-1
CSATDRPTEAFF	TGCAGTGCTACGGACAGGCCCACTGAAGCTTTCTTT	TRBV20-1	TRBD1	few	TRBJ1-1
CATEGDNEQFF	TGTGCCACCGAGGGTGACAATGAGCAGTTCTTC	TRBV6-5	-	few	TRBJ2-1
CASSFEVGEAFF	TGTGCCAGCAGCTTCGAGGTGGGTGAAGCTTTCTTT	TRBV9	-	-	TRBJ1-1
CASSFDRQGEQYF	TGCGCCAGCAGCTTCGATCGACAGGGCGAGCAATACTTC	TRBV5-1	TRBD1	-	TRBJ2-1
CASSPLGRGYFYEQYF	TGTGCCAGCAGCCCCTTGGGCAGGGGGTATTTCTACGAGCAGTACTTC	TRBV12-3/TRBV12-4	TRBD1	-	TRBJ2-7
CASSPTTSGRDTQYF	TGTGCCAGCTCACCAACAACTAGCGGTCGAGATACGCAGTATTTT	TRBV18	TRBD2	-	TRBJ2-3
CASRRGLQETQYF	TGTGCCAGCAGGCGGGGCCTGCAAGAGACCCAGTACTTC	TRBV2	-	few	TRBJ2-5
CATSDWTDFTDTQYF	TGTGCCACCAGTGATTGGACGGATTTCACAGATACGCAGTATTTT	TRBV24-1	-	-	TRBJ2-3
CASSLFVPDTQYF	TGTGCCAGCAGCCTATTCGTCCCAGATACGCAGTATTTT	TRBV7-2	-	-	TRBJ2-3
CSVEEAGAQETQYF	TGCAGCGTTGAAGAGGCGGGGGCCCAAGAGACCCAGTACTTC	TRBV29-1	-	-	TRBJ2-5
CSVRGEGNEQFF	TGCAGCGTTCGGGGGGAGGGGAATGAGCAGTTCTTC	TRBV29-1	TRBD2	-	TRBJ2-1
CASSLGSQYGYTF	TGTGCCAGCAGCTTGGGGTCTCAGTATGGCTACACCTTC	TRBV5-5	-	few	TRBJ1-2
CSAAPGSNQPQHF	TGCAGTGCAGCTCCAGGGAGCAATCAGCCCCAGCATTTT	TRBV20-1	-	-	TRBJ1-5
CASSPGTPKGGQFF	TGTGCCAGCAGCCCCGGGACGCCCAAAGGAGGGCAGTTCTTC	TRBV13	-	-	TRBJ2-1
CASSSPSGGYHNEQFF	TGTGCCAGCAGTAGTCCTAGCGGGGGGTACCACAATGAGCAGTTCTTC	TRBV6-1	TRBD2	-	TRBJ2-1
CASSQDRQGYNEQFF	TGTGCCAGCAGCCAAGATCGGCAGGGATACAATGAGCAGTTCTTC	TRBV14	-	-	TRBJ2-1
CASSSRPTGPLYGYTF	TGTGCCAGCAGCTCCAGGCCGACGGGACCCCTCTATGGCTACACCTTC	TRBV5-6	-	few	TRBJ1-2
CASSYSGVLTDTQYF	TGTGCCAGCAGTTACTCAGGGGTCCTCACAGATACGCAGTATTTT	TRBV6-7	-	few	TRBJ2-3
CASSLVGGGAYEQFF	TGTGCCAGCAGCTTAGTCGGCGGGGGGGCATATGAGCAGTTCTTC	TRBV5-6	TRBD2	-	TRBJ2-1
CSVLGTVAYEQYF	TGCAGCGTTCTCGGGACGGTGGCCTACGAGCAGTACTTC	TRBV29-1	-	few	TRBJ2-7
CASSLGLAGGDTQYF	TGTGCCAGCAGCTTAGGGCTAGCGGGAGGAGATACGCAGTATTTT	TRBV7-2	TRBD2	many	TRBJ2-3
CASSLDGGTTNEKLFF	TGCGCCAGCAGCTTGGACGGTGGCACAACTAATGAAAAACTGTTTTTT	TRBV5-1	-	-	TRBJ1-4
CASSHTRDLGYNEQFF	TGTGCCAGCAGCCACACCCGGGACTTAGGATACAATGAGCAGTTCTTC	TRBV3-1	-	-	TRBJ2-1
CASSQPQGVQYF	TGCGCCAGCAGTCAGCCACAGGGAGTGCAGTACTTC	TRBV5-1	-	few	TRBJ2-5